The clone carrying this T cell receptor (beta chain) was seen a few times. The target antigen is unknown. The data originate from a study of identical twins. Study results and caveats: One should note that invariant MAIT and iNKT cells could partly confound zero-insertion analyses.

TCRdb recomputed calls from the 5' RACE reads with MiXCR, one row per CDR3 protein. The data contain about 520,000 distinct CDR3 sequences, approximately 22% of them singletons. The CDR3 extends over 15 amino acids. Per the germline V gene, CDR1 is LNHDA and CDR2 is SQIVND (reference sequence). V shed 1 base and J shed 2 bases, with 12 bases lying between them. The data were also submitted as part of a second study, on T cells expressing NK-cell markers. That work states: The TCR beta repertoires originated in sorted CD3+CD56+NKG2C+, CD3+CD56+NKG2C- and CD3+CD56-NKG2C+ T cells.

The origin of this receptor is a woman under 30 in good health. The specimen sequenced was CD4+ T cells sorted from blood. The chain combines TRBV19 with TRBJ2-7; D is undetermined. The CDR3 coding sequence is TGTGCCAGTAGTATAGGGAACGGTGATCCCTACGAGCAGTACTTC. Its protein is CASSIGNGDPYEQYF.